The 7 T cell receptor beta chains below come from one sample, sequenced in a study of tumor-infiltrating lymphocytes in primary liver carcinoma. Co-extracted RNA and DNA came from approximately 20-30 mg of unsorted bulk tissue. Total RNA (approximately 500 ng) served as template for TCR beta cDNA synthesis primed by a constant-region primer. For TCR beta, libraries were produced by three nested multiplex PCR rounds using slightly modified ARM-PCR. Each of the first two PCR rounds ran around 10 cycles with TRBV1-TRBV30 forward and C-beta reverse primers. MiXCR, applied by TCRdb to the multiplex PCR reads, yields one record per CDR3 protein. This sample has some 30,000 distinct CDR3 sequences, with about 82% found just once. The sample comprised liver tumor tissue from sampling region 5. Subset specified: tumor region T5, tumor centre. Every receptor here comes from a man aged 40-50 years with primary liver carcinoma and hepatitis B virus infection.

To note about this clonotype: The junction and the germline gene differ at one end; a read error may be behind it. CDR3 coding DNA: TGTGCTAGCAGTGAAGCGCTGGGAAATGGGCAGTTCTTC. Amino acids: CASSEALGNGQFF. V usage is TRBV6-1 and J usage is TRBJ2-1; D is unresolved. Germline V gene data show CDR1 as MNHNS and CDR2 as SASEGT. The CDR3 sequence is 13 residues long.

As concerns this clonotype: This CDR3 fails to terminate in the conserved phenylalanine or tryptophan, so it likely reflects a read error. The CDR3 DNA sequence: TGTGCCAGCAGCTTTGATGAGACCCAGTACTCC. This codes for CASSFDETQYS. The chain recombines TRBV5-6 with TRBJ2-5; D ambiguous. This CDR3 is built from 11 residues. Germline values: CDR1 SGHDT, CDR2 YYEEEE. V lost 2 bases and J 5 bases, leaving 4 bases between the germline ends.

For this clonotype: The CDR3 end shows no conserved phenylalanine or tryptophan, and so a read error is likely. This chain joins TRBV6-2 or TRBV6-3 and TRBJ1-1, with 9 positions matching TRBD1. This CDR3 region has 16 residues. From germline, CDR1 is MNHEY and CDR2 SVGEGT. The DNA for the CDR3 is TGTGCTAGCAGACGAGCCGACAGGGGGGAAAACACTGAAGCTTTCCTT. Protein: CASRRADRGENTEAFL.

The rearrangement joins TRBV10-2 to TRBJ2-2; 14 nucleotides agree with TRBD2. CDR3 length: 18 residues. Germline-derived CDR1 and CDR2 are WSHSY and SAAADI. The CDR3 loop is CATSETKGLAGDTGELFF. The CDR3 DNA reads TGCGCAACCAGTGAGACTAAGGGACTAGCGGGGGACACCGGGGAGCTGTTTTTT.

In regard to this clonotype: A read error may account for a junction end that differs from germline. The V gene is TRBV4-3, the J gene TRBJ1-6, with D tentatively TRBD1 (5 bases). The germline CDR1 and CDR2 sequences are LGHNA and YSLEER. The CDR3 has 16 amino acids. CDR3 nucleotides: TGCGCCAGCGGCCAAGCTCGAGGGGCCGTTAATTCACCTCTCCGCTTT. This codes for CASGQARGAVNSPLRF.

This clonotype was counted many times. The DNA for the CDR3 is TGTGCCAGCACCCGGGCGGGGGATAGGGGCAATGAGCAGTTCTTC. Protein product: CASTRAGDRGNEQFF. The V and J genes are TRBV6-1 and TRBJ2-1, with 7 bases matching TRBD2. CDR3 length: 15 amino acids. Germline loops: CDR1 MNHNS, CDR2 SASEGT. V dropped 7 bases and J dropped 6; count of bases not matched to a gene: 12.

Regarding this clonotype: A read error may produce the germline difference seen at one junction end. The V and J genes are TRBV6-5 and TRBJ2-7, with 9 bases lining up with TRBD2. Germline-derived CDR1 and CDR2 are MNHEY and SVGAGI. The CDR3 has 14 residues. CDR3 DNA: TGTGCCACCTCGACTAGCGGACTCTTCTACGGGCAGTACTTC. Translation gives CATSTSGLFYGQYF.